These T cell receptor beta chains were read from a single sample in a study of blood T cell repertoires in COVID-19. Data came from immunoSEQ multiplex PCR; TCRdb stores just in-frame clones and leaves some out. In the table there are fewer than 450,000 clones, roughly 87% of which are singletons. The source material was PBMCs or T cells enriched from blood (not recorded which). The receptors derive from a woman aged 25 to 39 who had recovered from COVID-19. The CDR3 runs from the conserved cysteine through the conserved F or W. The D gene is left open where the match is weak. For some rows the clone size is stated as once, few or many, or as a class when expanded; others skip it.

v_call,j_call,clone_size,d_call,cdr3_nt,cdr3_aa
TRBV9,TRBJ2-5,NA,TRBD2,TGTGCCAGCACCGTGACTAGCGGGGCCCAAGAGACCCAGTACTTC,CASTVTSGAQETQYF
TRBV28,TRBJ1-5,NA,NA,TGTGCCAGCAGTTTACCTAATCAGCCCCAGCATTTT,CASSLPNQPQHF
TRBV11-2,TRBJ1-1,NA,TRBD1,TGTGCCAGCAGCCCGCGGACAGGGGTCCCATCGGTTGAAGCTTTCTTT,CASSPRTGVPSVEAFF
TRBV24-1,TRBJ2-1,NA,TRBD2,TGTGCCACCAGTACGACCCCCGGGTTAGCGGGGGGGGGAAGGGATGAGCAGTTCTTC,CATSTTPGLAGGGRDEQFF
TRBV6-1,TRBJ1-1,NA,TRBD1,TGTGCCAGCAGTGGCCAGACAGGGGGGCTGAACACTGAAGCTTTCTTT,CASSGQTGGLNTEAFF
TRBV7-6,TRBJ2-1,NA,TRBD1,TGTGCCAGCAGCTTAATGGGACAGGGCAGTAGCAATGAGCAGTTCTTC,CASSLMGQGSSNEQFF
TRBV30,TRBJ1-6,many,TRBD1,TGTGCCTGGACCACAACAGGGGGGTATAATTCACCCCTCCACTTT,CAWTTTGGYNSPLHF
TRBV6-1,TRBJ1-3,NA,TRBD1,TGTGCCAGCAGTGAAGCGGCAGGGGGATCTGGAAACACCATATATTTT,CASSEAAGGSGNTIYF
TRBV7-7,TRBJ2-7,NA,NA,TGTGCCAGCAGCTCCGGGAGCCCCTACGAGCAGTACTTC,CASSSGSPYEQYF
TRBV6-1,TRBJ2-7,NA,TRBD2,TGTGCCAGCAGTGAAAGAAGTCGGTCTCTAGCGGGGGGGCTGGACGAGCAGTACTTC,CASSERSRSLAGGLDEQYF